Shown below are 23 T cell receptor beta chains from a single sample sequenced in a study of cytomegalovirus exposure and HLA in healthy donors. The PCR was carried out with 60 Vbeta primers and 13 Jbeta primers. Method: immunoSEQ multiplex PCR; TCRdb's copy keeps in-frame clones and lacks some. Of about 120,000 clones listed, around two thirds are singletons. Sequences were obtained from PBMCs. The receptor set was obtained from a woman aged 40-49 years in good health and CMV-seropositive.

The rearrangement links TRBV9 to TRBJ2-3, with 7 nucleotides matching TRBD1. Per germline, CDR1 SGDLS and CDR2 YYNGEE. J was trimmed by 0 bases and V by 3 bases; bases with no gene match: 1. This CDR3 is 14 amino acids long. Written as DNA, the CDR3 is TGTGCCAGCAGCGAGGGGGCTAGCACAGATACGCAGTATTTT. Its protein is CASSEGASTDTQYF.

The chain uses TRBV18 and TRBJ2-3; 7 nucleotides agree with TRBD1. The trim removed 2 bases at V and 2 bases at J, leaving 10 bases unmatched. Germline V gene data show CDR1 as KGHSH and CDR2 as LQKENI. CDR3 size: 17 residues. CDR3 nucleotides: TGTGCCAGCTCACCAGGGGGTCTTGGACAGGACACAGATACGCAGTATTTT. Translated: CASSPGGLGQDTDTQYF.

The J gene is TRBJ2-7, the V gene TRBV7-9, with D perhaps TRBD1 (5 bases). The CDR3 has 14 amino acids. The V end lost 5 bases, the J end lost 3 bases, and 14 bases lay between the germline ends. Germline CDR1 SEHNR, CDR2 FQNEAQ (reference sequence). The CDR3 here is CASSPRADFYEQYF. The DNA for the CDR3 is TGTGCCAGCAGCCCCAGGGCCGACTTCTACGAGCAGTACTTC.

This chain connects TRBV14 to TRBJ1-1; D not resolved. The CDR3 covers 14 residues. Trimming stripped 2 bases from V and 3 bases from J, with 10 bases between. CDR1 SGHDN and CDR2 FVKESK come from the germline V gene. DNA of the CDR3: TGTGCCAGCAGCCAAAGTAACGAGGACACTGAAGCTTTCTTT. Its protein product is CASSQSNEDTEAFF.

J is TRBJ1-1 and V is TRBV10-2, with 11 bases identical to TRBD1. This CDR3 is built from 14 residues. Germline V gene lookup returns CDR1 WSHSY and CDR2 SAAADI. V lost 3 bases to trimming and J lost 7 bases; unmatched junction nucleotides: 4. The CDR3 coding sequence is TGCGCCAGCAGTGAAAGGGACAGGGGGTATGAAGCTTTCTTT. Translated, it gives CASSERDRGYEAFF.

The J gene is TRBJ1-1, the V gene TRBV7-8; D is undetermined. CDR3 length: 14 residues. The ends were cut back, 7 bases at V and 2 bases at J, with 14 bases in the middle. CDR1 is SGHVS, CDR2 FQNEAQ, per germline. CDR3 coding DNA: TGTGCCAGCACCCTCAGTCCTCACAACACTGAAGCTTTCTTT. Its translation: CASTLSPHNTEAFF.

This sequence joins TRBV28 and TRBJ2-7; D not certain. Trimming left V 7 bases short and J 0 bases short, with 4 bases between. The CDR3 sequence is 11 residues long. CDR1 MDHEN and CDR2 SYDVKM come from the germline V gene. This chain's CDR3 is CASTSSYEQYF. As DNA, the CDR3 is TGTGCCAGCACCAGCTCCTACGAGCAGTACTTC.

A few counts support this clone. The rearrangement links TRBV9 to TRBJ2-2; no clear D. Germline CDR1 reads SGDLS; CDR2 reads YYNGEE. Deletions cut 2 bases from V and 6 bases from J, with 11 bases between. The CDR3 runs to 14 residues. CDR3 amino acids: CASSVGVVSGELFF. CDR3 in DNA: TGTGCCAGCAGCGTTGGAGTGGTGTCCGGGGAGCTGTTTTTT.

This clone was counted once. The chain employs TRBV6-1 and TRBJ2-3, with TRBD1 as a possible D gene (6 bases). CDR3 length equals 14 residues. V was shortened by 4 bases and J by 2 bases, with 10 bases between the two germline ends. Germline CDR1 MNHNS, CDR2 SASEGT. The CDR3 loop is CASSATGTTDTQYF. The CDR3 DNA reads as TGTGCCAGCAGTGCCACAGGGACCACAGATACGCAGTATTTT.

Note on this clone: One end of the junction is discordant with germline, which a read error may explain. CDR3 coding DNA: TGTTCCAGCAGCGACAGGGACTATGGCTACACCTTC. Translation gives CSSSDRDYGYTF. This chain connects TRBV7-9 to TRBJ1-2; 7 bases map to TRBD1. The CDR3 sequence is 12 residues long. CDR1 and CDR2 from the germline V gene are SEHNR and FQNEAQ (reference sequence).

This chain uses TRBV27 with TRBJ2-7; 13 bases map to TRBD2. The CDR3 is made up of 15 amino acids. V trimming: 5 bases; J trimming: 6 bases; junction bases outside the gene matches: 7. Germline V gene lookup returns CDR1 MNHEY and CDR2 SMNVEV (reference sequence). The CDR3 here is CASSAGTSGTGEQYF. The CDR3 coding sequence is TGTGCCAGCAGTGCCGGGACTAGCGGGACAGGCGAGCAGTACTTC.

This chain joins TRBV19 and TRBJ1-4; unclear D gene. This CDR3 region has 12 residues. The V end was cut by 6 bases, the J end by 4 bases, with 6 bases between. Looked up from germline, CDR1 is LNHDA and CDR2 is SQIVND (reference sequence). The CDR3 reads CASSRGNEKLFF. The CDR3, as DNA: TGTGCCAGTAGCCGGGGTAATGAAAAACTGTTTTTT.

This clone was observed a single time. The chain is built from TRBV5-1 and TRBJ2-3, with 10 positions matching TRBD2. The length of the CDR3 is 15 residues. The V gene end was trimmed by 9 bases and the J gene end by 2 bases; junction bases not matched to a gene: 9. Germline V lookup: CDR1 SGHRS, CDR2 YFSETQ. As DNA, the CDR3 is TGCGCCATCCTACTGACTAGCGGGTTCACAGATACGCAGTATTTT. Protein: CAILLTSGFTDTQYF.

This chain joins TRBV6-1 and TRBJ1-1; 10 bases map to TRBD1. The CDR3 is 15 residues long. V gave up 8 bases and J gave up 3 bases; unmatched junction bases: 9. Germline loops: CDR1 MNHNS, CDR2 SASEGT. In DNA, the CDR3 is TGTGCCAGCTTCTCCCCCGGACAGGGGGACACTGAAGCTTTCTTT. Amino acid sequence: CASFSPGQGDTEAFF.

The count of this clone is one. CDR3 sequence reads: CASTDRQGAYEQYF. CDR3 sequence (DNA): TGCGCCAGCACCGATAGACAGGGGGCCTACGAGCAGTACTTC. J is TRBJ2-7 and V is TRBV5-1, with 9 bases identical to TRBD1. Germline V CDR1 and CDR2: SGHRS, YFSETQ. J gave up 2 bases and V 6 bases, and 6 bases lay outside the gene matches. This CDR3 region has 14 residues.

In DNA form, the CDR3 reads TGTGCCAGCAGCGTAGAAGCGGGGGGGCTCCAAGAGACCCAGTACTTC. Its protein product is CASSVEAGGLQETQYF. The chain couples TRBV9 to TRBJ2-5; TRBD2 agrees at 10 bases. V shed 0 bases, J shed 1 base, and the junction held 3 bases outside the gene matches. CDR3 length equals 16 residues. The germline V gene encodes CDR1 SGDLS and CDR2 YYNGEE. The complete variable domain, with remaining parts taken from reference TRBV9 and TRBJ2-5, reads DSGVTQTPKHLITATGQRVTLRCSPRSGDLSVYWYQQSLDQGLQFLIQYYNGEERAKGNILERFSAQQFPDLHSELNLSSLELGDSALYFCASSVEAGGLQETQYFGPGTRLLVL.

The chain recombines TRBV19 with TRBJ1-1, with a weak D call TRBD1 (5 bases). The germline V gene encodes CDR1 LNHDA and CDR2 SQIVND (reference sequence). The CDR3 extends over 14 amino acids. Deletions cut 4 bases from V and 8 bases from J, with 17 bases between. CDR3 in DNA: TGTGCCAGTAGTACCACCCCTCCGGGGGTCGAAGCTTTCTTT. Its protein product is CASSTTPPGVEAFF.

This clone has just one count. This chain uses TRBV2 with TRBJ1-5; 10 positions match TRBD1. Germline V gene sequence: CDR1 SNHLY, CDR2 FYNNEI. The CDR3 consists of 13 residues. Losses at the gene ends were 9 bases for V and 7 bases for J; bases not matched to a gene: 6. Written as DNA, the CDR3 is TGTGCCAGTAAAGGGACAGGGGACCAGCCCCAGCATTTT. Protein sequence: CASKGTGDQPQHF.

The V call is TRBV4-1, the J call TRBJ2-2; perhaps TRBD2 as D (5 bases). In germline, CDR1 is MGHRA, CDR2 YSYEKL. The CDR3 is 16 amino acids. Trimming cost V 1 base and J 1 base, with 10 bases left between them. The CDR3 here is CASSQVPGENTGELFF. In DNA, the CDR3 is TGCGCCAGCAGCCAAGTCCCCGGGGAGAACACCGGGGAGCTGTTTTTT.

V is TRBV27 and J is TRBJ1-6, with a weak D call TRBD1 (6 bases). With 4 bases removed from V and 8 bases from J, the gap between germline ends came to 12 bases. Germline V gene lookup returns CDR1 MNHEY and CDR2 SMNVEV (reference sequence). The CDR3 spans 14 residues. The DNA for the CDR3 is TGTGCCAGCAGTTCCCGGGACATGGATTCACCCCTCCACTTT. It yields the protein CASSSRDMDSPLHF.

J is TRBJ1-2 and V is TRBV10-1, with D maybe TRBD1 (6 bases). CDR3 length: 12 residues. Trimming removed 11 bases at V and 7 bases at J, with 17 bases between. Germline lookup yields CDR1 WNHNN and CDR2 SYGVQD (reference sequence). This CDR3 reads CASSRGTPGYTF. For the CDR3, the DNA is TGCGCCTCATCAAGGGGGACCCCTGGCTACACCTTC.

Written as DNA, the CDR3 is TGTGCCAGCAGTTACTTCGACGAGCAGTACTTC. As protein: CASSYFDEQYF. V gene TRBV6-5 combines with J gene TRBJ2-7; D ambiguous. Trimming removed 1 base at V and 5 bases at J, with 3 bases between. Germline CDR1 and CDR2: MNHEY and SVGAGI. CDR3 length: 11 residues.

V and J are TRBV28 and TRBJ2-1, with TRBD1 matching over 10 bases. Trimming at V came to 3 bases and at J to 10 bases, leaving 3 bases not matched to a gene. Germline V gives CDR1 MDHEN, CDR2 SYDVKM. This CDR3 has 13 residues. CDR3 amino acids: CASSFGQGGEQFF. The CDR3 DNA sequence: TGTGCCAGCAGTTTCGGACAGGGGGGAGAGCAGTTCTTC. The variable domain in full, with the rest retrieved from reference TRBV28 and TRBJ2-1, is DVKVTQSSRYLVKRTGEKVFLECVQDMDHENMFWYRQDPGLGLRLIYFSYDVKMKEKGDIPEGYSVSREKKERFSLILESASTNQTSMYLCASSFGQGGEQFFGPGTRLTVL.